The clone carrying this T cell receptor beta chain appeared a few times. V trimming: 7 bases; J trimming: 4 bases; junction bases outside the gene matches: 5. Germline V gives CDR1 MDHEN, CDR2 SYDVKM. The CDR3 totals 13 residues. These data are taken from a study of cytomegalovirus exposure and HLA in healthy donors. The PCR employed 60 Vbeta primers together with 13 Jbeta primers. Assay: immunoSEQ multiplex PCR; the TCRdb copy retains only in-frame clones and omits some. The data show approximately 150,000 clones, about 63% seen once. The sequence was obtained from a woman aged 40 to 49 in good health and CMV-seropositive. The sequencing sample was made of PBMCs. The chain combines TRBV28 with TRBJ2-3; 7 nucleotides line up with TRBD2. CDR3 DNA sequence: TGTGCCAGCAATGGGGGGGAGGCAGATACGCAGTATTTT. Translated, it gives CASNGGEADTQYF.